This T cell receptor beta chain was observed in a study of blood T cell repertoires in COVID-19. Per the authors' pipeline: Nucleated cell number was recorded as an estimate derived from reference gene primer amplification. Produced via immunoSEQ multiplex PCR; TCRdb's table is partial and in-frame only. V and J calls and clone size follow that table, whereas D and trimming were derived from the DNA. The data show some 350,000 clones, more than 70% seen once. This TCR was sampled from a woman aged 25 to 39 who had recovered from COVID-19. The source material was PBMCs or T cells enriched from blood (not recorded which).

The CDR3 spells CASSQEGRLNTEAFF. The CDR3 DNA is TGTGCCAGCTCCCAGGAGGGACGGCTGAACACTGAAGCTTTCTTT. The chain is built from TRBV18 and TRBJ1-1; the D gene is possibly TRBD1 (5 bases). V lost 6 bases, J lost 0 bases, and 14 bases lay in between. This CDR3 spans 15 amino acids. Germline values: CDR1 KGHSH, CDR2 LQKENI.